A selection of T cell receptor beta chains follows, all from one sample in a study of blood T cell repertoires in COVID-19. Libraries were prepared by immunoSEQ multiplex PCR; TCRdb keeps only in-frame clonotypes and omits some of them. The sample records 200,000 or so clones, 85% to 90% being singletons. The sequencing input was PBMCs or T cells enriched from blood (not recorded which). The receptors originated from a woman aged 18-29 years in a cohort exposed to, infected with or recovered from COVID-19 (not recorded which). The CDR3 runs from the conserved cysteine through the conserved F or W. A D gene is named only where the DNA matches it firmly. Clone size appears in some rows only: once, few, many, or a class for an expanded clone.

d_call j_call clone_size v_call cdr3_aa cdr3_nt
. TRBJ1-5 . TRBV5-6 CASSLGRGGAQPQHF TGTGCCAGCAGCTTGGGACGGGGGGGAGCTCAGCCCCAGCATTTT
TRBD2 TRBJ2-5 . TRBV4-1 CASSQDWTSRETQYF TGCGCCAGCAGCCAAGATTGGACTAGCCGGGAGACCCAGTACTTC
. TRBJ1-4 . TRBV27 CASSGVTNEKLFF TGTGCCAGTTCCGGAGTAACTAATGAAAAACTGTTTTTT
TRBD2 TRBJ2-7 . TRBV5-4 CASSLGSGRGSYEQYF TGTGCCAGCAGCTTGGGGAGCGGGAGGGGTTCGTACGAGCAGTACTTC
TRBD1 TRBJ1-5 . TRBV28 CASSSGTGKGQPQHF TGTGCCAGCAGTTCTGGGACAGGTAAGGGTCAGCCCCAGCATTTT
. TRBJ1-1 . TRBV5-1 CASSFSGEGDTEAFF TGCGCCAGCAGCTTCAGCGGGGAGGGGGACACTGAAGCTTTCTTT
. TRBJ1-6 . TRBV30 CAWSVFTDNSPLHF TGTGCCTGGAGTGTTTTTACGGATAATTCACCCCTCCACTTT
. TRBJ2-5 . TRBV27 CASSSSDSQETQYF TGTGCCAGCAGTTCCTCCGACAGCCAAGAGACCCAGTACTTC
. TRBJ2-1 . TRBV5-6 CASSSQAYNEQFF TGTGCCAGCAGCTCCCAGGCCTACAATGAGCAGTTCTTC
. TRBJ2-1 few TRBV7-9 CASSLDLQDNEQFF TGTGCCAGCAGCTTAGACTTACAGGACAATGAGCAGTTCTTC
. TRBJ2-7 . TRBV6-5 CASSRDDRGTYEQYF TGTGCCAGCAGTAGGGACGACCGGGGGACCTACGAGCAGTACTTC
. TRBJ1-3 . TRBV7-8 CASSLAPDISTGNTIYF TGTGCCAGCAGCTTAGCCCCCGACATAAGTACTGGAAACACCATATATTTT
. TRBJ2-1 . TRBV9 CASSVTGYNEQFF TGTGCCAGCAGCGTAACAGGTTACAATGAGCAGTTCTTC
TRBD2 TRBJ2-3 . TRBV15 CATSPASGRTDTQYF TGTGCCACCAGCCCTGCCAGCGGGAGGACAGATACGCAGTATTTT
. TRBJ2-7 . TRBV12-3/TRBV12-4 CASSFGREQYF TGTGCCAGCAGTTTCGGGAGAGAGCAGTACTTC
. TRBJ2-2 . TRBV7-8 CASSLTTRVAGELFF TGTGCCAGCAGCCTCACCACGAGGGTCGCCGGGGAGCTGTTTTTT
. TRBJ2-7 . TRBV13 CASSLGSSYEQYF TGTGCCAGCAGCTTGGGCTCCTCCTACGAGCAGTACTTC
TRBD2 TRBJ2-1 . TRBV5-4 CASSWVAGVDYNEQFF TGTGCCAGCAGCTGGGTAGCGGGAGTAGACTACAATGAGCAGTTCTTC
TRBD1 TRBJ2-3 . TRBV18 CASSPGQGTDTQYF TGTGCCAGCTCACCGGGACAGGGCACAGATACGCAGTATTTT
. TRBJ2-6 . TRBV28 CASSTGNLGANVLTF TGTGCCAGCAGCACAGGGAATTTGGGGGCCAACGTCCTGACTTTC
. TRBJ2-7 . TRBV11-2 CASSSNKNNYEQYF TGTGCCAGCAGCTCAAACAAGAACAACTACGAGCAGTACTTC
TRBD1 TRBJ2-7 once TRBV3-1/TRBV3-2 CASSLGQIEQYF TGTGCCAGCAGCCTGGGACAGATCGAGCAGTACTTC
TRBD2 TRBJ2-3 . TRBV7-3 CASSLRGGEDTQYF TGTGCCAGCAGCTTACGCGGGGGGGAGGATACGCAGTATTTT
TRBD2 TRBJ2-1 . TRBV6-5 CASRIAGVSYNEQFF TGTGCCAGCAGAATAGCGGGAGTCTCCTACAATGAGCAGTTCTTC
TRBD1 TRBJ1-1 . TRBV5-1 CASSLLGQKNTEAFF TGCGCCAGCAGCTTGTTGGGACAGAAAAACACTGAAGCTTTCTTT
TRBD2 TRBJ2-1 . TRBV9 CASCRAGGPPNEQFF TGTGCCAGTTGTAGGGCGGGAGGGCCCCCCAATGAGCAGTTCTTC
TRBD2 TRBJ2-5 . TRBV19 CATSSGWTQYF TGTGCCACCTCTAGCGGTTGGACCCAGTACTTC
. TRBJ2-3 . TRBV6-5 CASGDSGPTDTQYF TGTGCCAGCGGGGATAGCGGCCCCACAGATACGCAGTATTTT
TRBD2 TRBJ2-3 . TRBV27 CASSPDTLAGISSTDTQYF TGTGCCAGCAGTCCGGACACACTAGCGGGGATTTCTAGCACAGATACGCAGTATTTT
TRBD2 TRBJ2-1 . TRBV7-9 CASSRLAVSYNEQFF TGTGCCAGCAGCCGTCTAGCGGTCTCCTACAATGAGCAGTTCTTC
TRBD1 TRBJ1-5 . TRBV2 CASRGGQGGNQPQHF TGTGCCAGCAGAGGGGGACAGGGAGGCAATCAGCCCCAGCATTTT
TRBD1 TRBJ2-2 . TRBV5-1 CASSSSGTGSTGELFF TGCGCCAGCAGCTCGTCCGGGACAGGGAGTACCGGGGAGCTGTTTTTT
. TRBJ2-7 . TRBV5-4 CASSRGGTASYEQYF TGTGCCAGCAGCCGCGGCGGGACCGCTTCCTACGAGCAGTACTTC
TRBD1 TRBJ2-5 . TRBV11-1 CASSIQGETQYF TGTGCCAGCAGCATACAGGGGGAGACCCAGTACTTC
. TRBJ2-3 . TRBV18 CASSPSSRGLDTQYF TGTGCCAGCTCACCCTCTTCGCGTGGGCTTGATACGCAGTATTTT
. TRBJ2-2 . TRBV7-3 CASSPHRVGGTNTGELFF TGTGCCAGCAGCCCCCATCGTGTAGGAGGGACGAACACCGGGGAGCTGTTTTTT
TRBD1 TRBJ1-4 once TRBV6-5 CASIFQGVTNEKLFF TGTGCCAGCATTTTCCAGGGGGTAACTAATGAAAAACTGTTTTTT
. TRBJ1-2 . TRBV13 CASSHLQGQTNYGYTF TGTGCCAGCAGCCACCTACAGGGCCAAACTAACTATGGCTACACCTTC
. TRBJ2-1 . TRBV6-5 CASSYSSGKGWDEQFF TGTGCCAGCAGTTACTCATCGGGGAAGGGTTGGGATGAGCAGTTCTTC
. TRBJ2-1 . TRBV1 CTSGTSGGALVKSYNEQFF TGCACCAGCGGGACTAGCGGGGGGGCCCTCGTGAAGTCCTACAATGAGCAGTTCTTC
TRBD2 TRBJ2-2 . TRBV11-2 CASSPSGGLVTGELFF TGTGCCAGCAGCCCTAGCGGGGGCCTTGTCACCGGGGAGCTGTTTTTT
. TRBJ1-5 . TRBV12-3/TRBV12-4 CASSSGIFRPQHF TGTGCCAGCAGTAGCGGCATTTTTCGACCCCAGCATTTT
TRBD2 TRBJ2-1 . TRBV4-1 CASSQDGTSGSASSYNEQFF TGCGCCAGCAGCCAGGACGGGACTAGCGGCTCCGCTAGCTCCTACAATGAGCAGTTCTTC
TRBD1 TRBJ2-2 . TRBV2 CASGGQGATGELFF TGTGCCAGCGGTGGACAGGGAGCAACCGGGGAGCTGTTTTTT
. TRBJ1-1 . TRBV24-1 CATRETGTINTEAFF TGTGCCACCAGGGAAACAGGGACGATAAACACTGAAGCTTTCTTT
. TRBJ2-1 . TRBV6-6 CASRGTGDNEQFF TGTGCCAGCAGAGGGACTGGAGACAATGAGCAGTTCTTC
TRBD2 TRBJ2-4 . TRBV15 CATSREGTRNIQYF TGTGCCACCAGCAGAGAGGGGACTAGAAACATTCAGTACTTC
. TRBJ1-1 . TRBV21-1 CASSKFGTILDTEAFF TGTGCCAGCAGCAAATTCGGGACAATCCTTGACACTGAAGCTTTCTTT
. TRBJ1-1 . TRBV3-1/TRBV3-2 CASSRTRTVSHTEAFF TGTGCCAGCAGCCGCACCCGGACAGTATCACACACTGAAGCTTTCTTT